These 28 T cell receptor beta chains originate from one sample sequenced in a study of PD-L1 blockade in urothelial cancer (dated by TCRdb to the late 2010s). Libraries came from the immunoSEQ multiplex PCR assay. The table was pulled from immuneACCESS by TCRdb, which kept in-frame rearrangements only. Such tables lose some clones; where checked, under half of the loss comes from unresolved V genes, and the rest has no known cause. This sample comprises about 84,000 clones, 82% of them detected only once. The ten largest account for over 7.5% of the sample. This specimen was PBMCs, taken around atezolizumab (anti-PD-L1) treatment. These receptors all stem from a man aged 70 or older with urothelial cancer.

The V gene is TRBV29-1, the J gene TRBJ2-5, with D uncertain. The CDR3 sequence is 13 residues long. Trimming took 0 bases from V and 5 from J, leaving 10 bases between them. Germline CDR1 is SQVTM and CDR2 is ANQGSEA. The CDR3, as DNA: TGCAGCGTTGAAGATGGCCAGATGGAGACCCAGTACTTC. Translated, it gives CSVEDGQMETQYF.

This chain uses TRBV6-1 with TRBJ1-5, with a possible D match to TRBD1 (6 bases). The CDR3 consists of 15 residues. Germline V gene data show CDR1 as MNHNS and CDR2 as SASEGT. The germline V and J ends were trimmed by 6 bases and 6 bases, with 18 bases remaining between them. The CDR3 nucleotides read TGTGCCAGCAGAAACTTCGACAGGATGGGTCAGCCCCAGCATTTT. Translating it yields CASRNFDRMGQPQHF.

The V and J genes are TRBV10-3 and TRBJ2-1; possible D gene TRBD2, 5 bases. The V and J ends lost 11 bases and 7 bases respectively, with 15 bases between them. From germline, CDR1 is ENHRY and CDR2 SYGVKD. CDR3 length: 12 amino acids. Here the CDR3 DNA reads TGTGCCGTCTCCCGGGAAGGGAATGAGCAGTTCTTC. Translation: CAVSREGNEQFF.

The V and J genes are TRBV7-9 and TRBJ2-5; the match to TRBD2 covers 9 bases. The ends lost 5 bases at V and 4 bases at J; junction bases unmatched: 17. The CDR3 is made up of 18 amino acids. Germline CDR1 and CDR2: SEHNR and FQNEAQ (reference sequence). This CDR3 reads CASSVTGRSGGLGETQYF. The CDR3 DNA reads as TGTGCCAGCAGCGTGACAGGGAGAAGCGGGGGGCTGGGAGAGACCCAGTACTTC.

In DNA form, the CDR3 reads TGTGCCAGCAGCTTACTCTACGACACCGGGGAGCTGTTTTTT. Its translation: CASSLLYDTGELFF. The rearrangement uses TRBV7-2 and TRBJ2-2; D remains ambiguous. This CDR3 comprises 14 residues. Germline loops: CDR1 SGHTA, CDR2 FQGNSA. Trimming left V 2 bases short and J 3 bases short, with 7 bases between.

The chain recombines TRBV27 with TRBJ2-7, with 10 bases matching TRBD1. Trimming took 2 bases from V and 6 from J; bases not matched to a gene: 4. There are 14 residues in the CDR3. In germline, CDR1 is MNHEY, CDR2 SMNVEV (reference sequence). The chain's CDR3 is CASSLGQGVGEQYF. The CDR3 DNA reads TGTGCCAGCAGTTTAGGACAGGGGGTGGGCGAGCAGTACTTC.

This chain links TRBV1 with TRBJ2-6; no DNA check was done on the table's D call, TRBD2. TRBV1 is deemed a pseudogene. The CDR3 is 20 amino acids. The CDR3 DNA follows: TGCACCAGCAGCCAAGATGGGGGGGTAGCGGTTTCCTCTGGGGCCAACGTCCTGACTTTC. As protein: CTSSQDGGVAVSSGANVLTF.

The chain recombines TRBV11-3 with TRBJ1-1; tentatively, D is TRBD1 (6 bases). The V and J ends lost 1 base and 6 bases respectively, with 9 bases between them. Germline lookup yields CDR1 SGHNT and CDR2 YENEEA. The CDR3 length is 13 residues. CDR3 amino acids: CASSLGGTSEAFF. The CDR3 DNA is TGTGCCAGCAGCTTAGGGGGGACATCTGAAGCTTTCTTT.

The chain is built from TRBV7-3 and TRBJ2-1; 8 nucleotides align to TRBD2. The ends lost 5 bases at V and 3 bases at J; junction bases unmatched: 6. The CDR3 has 15 amino acids. CDR1 is SGHTA and CDR2 is FQGTGA in the germline V gene. In DNA, the CDR3 is TGTGCCAGCAGCGCCTTCGCGGGGGGCTACAATGAGCAGTTCTTC. This translates into CASSAFAGGYNEQFF.

This rearrangement joins TRBV27 to TRBJ1-2, with 9 nucleotides matching TRBD1. Germline trimming cut 0 bases from V and 5 bases from J; bases unmatched to any gene: 4. Per germline, CDR1 MNHEY and CDR2 SMNVEV (reference sequence). CDR3 length: 15 residues. This CDR3 is CASSLSLGTGYGYTF. Written as DNA, the CDR3 is TGTGCCAGCAGTTTATCCCTCGGGACAGGGTATGGCTACACCTTC.

In this sample, this clone turned up once. The gene calls are TRBV6-5 and TRBJ2-7, with D possibly TRBD2 on 5 matching bases. The germline V gene has CDR1 MNHEY and CDR2 SVGAGI. Trimming left V 0 bases short and J 3 bases short, with 12 bases between. The CDR3 has 15 amino acids. CDR3 sequence: CASSYSPDWFYEQYF. CDR3 DNA: TGTGCCAGCAGTTACTCCCCGGACTGGTTCTACGAGCAGTACTTC.

J is TRBJ2-5 and V is TRBV10-3; the D is unclear. Deletions cut 3 bases from V and 5 bases from J, with 16 bases between. Germline V gives CDR1 ENHRY, CDR2 SYGVKD. CDR3 length: 15 amino acids. The CDR3 DNA is TGTGCCATCAGTGACACCAAGAGTTTGGTTGAGACCCAGTACTTC. It is translated as CAISDTKSLVETQYF.

The chain joins TRBV2 to TRBJ2-3, with D uncertain. This CDR3 contains 14 residues. The V end was cut by 7 bases, the J end by 0 bases, with 11 bases between. CDR1 is SNHLY and CDR2 is FYNNEI in the germline V gene. The CDR3 loop is CASTHYSSTDTQYF. The CDR3 DNA reads as TGTGCCAGCACCCACTACTCTAGCACAGATACGCAGTATTTT.

This chain uses TRBV7-4 with TRBJ2-5; weak D call: TRBD1 (6 bases). CDR3 length equals 15 residues. The germline gives CDR1 SGHVT, CDR2 SQSDAQ. V lost 4 bases to trimming and J lost 5 bases, with 17 bases between them. CDR3 nucleotides: TGTGCCAGCAGCTATGAGGACAGATTCAGGGAGACCCAGTACTTC. Protein product: CASSYEDRFRETQYF.

The rearrangement joins TRBV18 to TRBJ2-5; D unresolved. Germline V lookup: CDR1 KGHSH, CDR2 LQKENI. Trimming stripped 3 bases from V and 1 base from J, with 12 bases between. The CDR3 covers 15 residues. This CDR3 reads CASSPGQQLQETQYF. The CDR3, as DNA: TGTGCCAGCTCACCTGGGCAACAACTCCAAGAGACCCAGTACTTC.

The chain employs TRBV7-2 and TRBJ2-5, with D perhaps matching TRBD2 (7 bases). Looked up from germline, CDR1 is SGHTA and CDR2 is FQGNSA. The CDR3 covers 15 residues. V lost 5 bases and J lost 5, with 18 bases in between. CDR3 region: CASSRSGGRLETQYF. In DNA, the CDR3 is TGTGCCAGCAGCCGATCCGGGGGGCGACTGGAGACCCAGTACTTC.

The chain has TRBV19 and TRBJ1-1; D gene uncertain. This CDR3 has 13 residues. V shed 4 bases and J shed 4 bases, with 10 bases lying between them. Germline V lookup: CDR1 LNHDA, CDR2 SQIVND (reference sequence). The CDR3 is CASSTLSGTEAFF. DNA of the CDR3: TGTGCCAGTAGTACGTTATCAGGCACTGAAGCTTTCTTT.

This clone turned up a few times. The chain uses TRBV19 and TRBJ1-2, with D possibly matching TRBD1 (6 bases). V was pared by 5 bases and J by 6 bases, with 10 bases between. This CDR3 is built from 12 residues. Germline CDR1 is LNHDA and CDR2 is SQIVND (reference sequence). The CDR3 region is CASSLGADGYTF. DNA of the CDR3: TGTGCCAGTAGTTTGGGGGCGGATGGCTACACCTTC.

The J gene is TRBJ1-2, the V gene TRBV18, with 10 nucleotides matching TRBD1. The germline gives CDR1 KGHSH, CDR2 LQKENI. J gave up 8 bases and V 3 bases, and 9 bases lay outside the gene matches. The CDR3 totals 15 residues. The CDR3 DNA follows: TGTGCCAGCTCACCGAGGGACAGGGGCAGTACGGGCTACACCTTC. Protein sequence: CASSPRDRGSTGYTF.

This clone came up a few times. The chain couples TRBV18 to TRBJ1-5; D remains ambiguous. Trimming removed 3 bases at V and 7 bases at J, with 16 bases between. This CDR3 has 15 residues. The germline gives CDR1 KGHSH, CDR2 LQKENI. The CDR3 DNA reads TGTGCCAGCTCACCGCACGTGGGGTCGGGGCAGCCCCAGCATTTT. This codes for CASSPHVGSGQPQHF. Variable domain in full (rest from reference TRBV18 and TRBJ1-5): NAGVMQNPRHLVRRRGQEARLRCSPMKGHSHVYWYRQLPEEGLKFMVYLQKENIIDESGMPKERFSAEFPKEGPSILRIQQVVRGDSAAYFCASSPHVGSGQPQHFGDGTRLSIL.

J is TRBJ2-7 and V is TRBV19; TRBD2 might be the D (6 bases). V dropped 1 base and J dropped 3 bases, with 7 bases sitting between them. From germline, CDR1 is LNHDA and CDR2 SQIVND (reference sequence). The CDR3 is made up of 13 amino acids. The CDR3 region is CASSIGRDYEQYF. CDR3 nucleotides: TGTGCCAGTAGTATAGGGAGGGACTACGAGCAGTACTTC.

The gene calls are TRBV7-9 and TRBJ2-1; D remains ambiguous. Germline-derived CDR1 and CDR2 are SEHNR and FQNEAQ (reference sequence). With 2 bases removed from V and 9 bases from J, the gap between germline ends came to 5 bases. CDR3 length equals 11 residues. CDR3 residues: CASSLSGEQFF. CDR3 DNA sequence: TGTGCCAGCAGCTTATCGGGTGAGCAGTTCTTC.

This clone was observed a few times. The J gene is TRBJ1-1, the V gene TRBV6-5; the D gene is possibly TRBD1 (6 bases). Germline CDR1 reads MNHEY; CDR2 reads SVGAGI. Between the trimmed V and J ends, which lost 7 bases and 7 bases, there was a span of 19 bases. The CDR3 is made up of 14 amino acids. CDR3 sequence: CASTLTEGVGEAFF. The CDR3 nucleotides are TGTGCCAGCACCTTGACCGAGGGGGTGGGTGAAGCTTTCTTT.

The chain employs TRBV7-2 and TRBJ2-5; TRBD1 agrees at 9 bases. The ends lost 5 bases at V and 4 bases at J; junction bases unmatched: 8. The CDR3 sequence is 15 residues long. CDR1 and CDR2 (germline): SGHTA, FQGNSA. The CDR3 DNA reads as TGTGCCAGCAGCCCCCAACAGGGGGCAGGAGAGACCCAGTACTTC. It translates to CASSPQQGAGETQYF.

The chain joins TRBV27 to TRBJ2-7; TRBD1 is a possible D gene (5 bases). CDR1 is MNHEY, CDR2 SMNVEV, per germline (reference sequence). Trimming took 2 bases from V and 0 from J, leaving 11 bases between them. The CDR3 sequence is 15 residues long. The CDR3 coding sequence is TGTGCCAGCAGTTTAAGGACACCGAACTCCTACGAGCAGTACTTC. This sequence encodes CASSLRTPNSYEQYF.

The chain uses TRBV11-2 and TRBJ2-1; the D gene is possibly TRBD2 (5 bases). The germline V and J ends were trimmed by 1 base and 8 bases, with 12 bases remaining between them. The CDR3 length is 14 residues. CDR1 is SGHAT and CDR2 is FQNNGV in the germline V gene. This CDR3 is CASSLASREDEQFF. For the CDR3, the DNA is TGTGCCAGCAGCTTAGCGAGCCGGGAAGATGAGCAGTTCTTC.

The rearrangement joins TRBV28 to TRBJ2-2, with a tentative D call TRBD1 (6 bases). The CDR3 consists of 17 residues. Germline V gene lookup returns CDR1 MDHEN and CDR2 SYDVKM. The ends were cut back, 6 bases at V and 1 base at J, with 18 bases in the middle. The CDR3 DNA reads as TGTGCCAGCAGCTCTCCGGGTGGACAGCTGAACACCGGGGAGCTGTTTTTT. Its protein product is CASSSPGGQLNTGELFF.

CDR3 bases: TGTGCTAGTGGTTGGGTAGAGCAGCCGGGACAACAGTTCTTC. Its protein product is CASGWVEQPGQQFF. V is TRBV12-5 and J is TRBJ2-1; perhaps TRBD1 as D (6 bases). The CDR3 has 14 amino acids. Trimming shortened V by 4 bases and J by 13 bases, and 20 bases separated the two germline ends. The germline V gene has CDR1 LGHNT and CDR2 FRNRAP.